This is a list of T cell receptor beta chains from one sample in a study of cytomegalovirus exposure and HLA in healthy donors. Clones were read by immunoSEQ multiplex PCR, and TCRdb kept only the in-frame ones, dropping some. The repertoire holds just over 150,000 clones, with approximately 80% as singletons. Sequencing was performed on PBMCs. The receptors derive from a man between 18 and 29 years old in good health and CMV-seronegative. Each CDR3 is given with its conserved first and last residue. Each record gives: V gene, CDR3 protein.

>TRBV4-2
CASSQVDRGAYNEQFF
>TRBV7-9
CASSFQELFF
>TRBV2
CASSKLVMNTEAFF
>TRBV4-1
CASSHATGTSGITVSSYNEQFF
>TRBV19
CASSTTGTGVPKQFF
>TRBV7-2
CASSPWRSRPGYTF
>TRBV9
CASSVGEGAGGHEQYF
>TRBV27
CASSPAAGLTNIQYF
>TRBV6-1
CASSDLLGGYEQYF
>TRBV30
CAWSKRANSPLHF
>TRBV2
CASSPRGDYEQYF
>TRBV19
CASSIGPSNEQFF
>TRBV7-9
CASSSAGVREKLFF
>TRBV7-9
CASSLIIDFNYGYTF
>TRBV7-8
CASRRGALSYNEQFF
>TRBV6-4
CASSLAGGPTDTQYF
>TRBV9
CASSPRTANTEAFF
>TRBV12-5
CASGLGQGWDEQYF
>TRBV9
CASSVFGTGNSPLHF
>TRBV5-1
CASSHHGGVSATEAFF
>TRBV5-4
CASSTRDNEQFF
>TRBV5-6
CASSLVARDKYF
>TRBV30
CACMTGGTEAFF
>TRBV4-1
CASSQGGGSNEKLFF
>TRBV6-1
CASSEGGVKPQHF
>TRBV29-1
CSGQGTEAFF
>TRBV5-5
CASSLGEAYNSPLHF
>TRBV4-1
CASSQVGRGPYEQFF
>TRBV5-6
CASSGLAGGTGANVLTF
>TRBV5-1
CASSPVLEGTGELFF
>TRBV2
CASRGEGDTEAFF
>TRBV7-9
CASSPSDRSNQPQHF
>TRBV6-1
CASSEALNGGYTF
>TRBV2
CASLAAGTEAFF
>TRBV11-2
CASSLSDRLISGNTIYF